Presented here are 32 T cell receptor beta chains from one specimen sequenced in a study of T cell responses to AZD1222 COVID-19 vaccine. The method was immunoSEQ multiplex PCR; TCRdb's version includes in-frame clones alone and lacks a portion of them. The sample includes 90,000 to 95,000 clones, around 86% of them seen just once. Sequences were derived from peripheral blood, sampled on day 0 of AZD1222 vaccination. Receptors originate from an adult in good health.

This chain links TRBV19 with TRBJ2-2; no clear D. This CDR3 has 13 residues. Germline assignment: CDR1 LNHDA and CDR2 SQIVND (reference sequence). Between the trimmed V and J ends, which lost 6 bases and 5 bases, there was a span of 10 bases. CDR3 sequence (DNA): TGTGCCAGTAGAGTTAGCCTGACCGGGGAGCTGTTTTTT. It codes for CASRVSLTGELFF.

The CDR3 sequence is CSGPLGNEQFF. Written as DNA, the CDR3 is TGCAGTGGCCCACTAGGCAATGAGCAGTTCTTC. The gene calls are TRBV20-1 and TRBJ2-1; the D gene is possibly TRBD2 (5 bases). CDR3 length: 11 residues. Germline V gives CDR1 DFQATT, CDR2 SNEGSKA (reference sequence). V was clipped by 7 bases and J by 6 bases, with 10 bases between them.

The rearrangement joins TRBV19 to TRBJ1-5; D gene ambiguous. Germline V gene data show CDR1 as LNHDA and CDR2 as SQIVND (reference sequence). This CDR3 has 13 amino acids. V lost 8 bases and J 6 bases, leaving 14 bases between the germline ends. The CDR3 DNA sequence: TGTGCCAGTCGTAGCCCACCTAGTCAGCCCCAGCATTTT. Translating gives CASRSPPSQPQHF. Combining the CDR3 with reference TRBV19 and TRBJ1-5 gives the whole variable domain DGGITQSPKYLFRKEGQNVTLSCEQNLNHDAMYWYRQDPGQGLRLIYYSQIVNDFQKGDIAEGYSVSREKKESFPLTVTSAQKNPTAFYLCASRSPPSQPQHFGDGTRLSIL.

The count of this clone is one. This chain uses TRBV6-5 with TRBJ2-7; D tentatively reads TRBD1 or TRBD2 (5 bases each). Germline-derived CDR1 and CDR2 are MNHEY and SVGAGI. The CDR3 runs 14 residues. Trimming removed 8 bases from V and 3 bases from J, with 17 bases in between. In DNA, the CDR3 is TGTGCCAGCGGGGTTTGGGGGTTAAGCTACGAGCAGTACTTC. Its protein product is CASGVWGLSYEQYF.

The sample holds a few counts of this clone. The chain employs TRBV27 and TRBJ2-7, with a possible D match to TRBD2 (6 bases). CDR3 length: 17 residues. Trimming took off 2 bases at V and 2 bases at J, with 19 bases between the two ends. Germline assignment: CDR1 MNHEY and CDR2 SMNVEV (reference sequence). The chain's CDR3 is CASSLSRTRRGPYEQYF. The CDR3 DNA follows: TGTGCCAGCAGTTTAAGCCGCACTAGGAGGGGTCCCTACGAGCAGTACTTC.

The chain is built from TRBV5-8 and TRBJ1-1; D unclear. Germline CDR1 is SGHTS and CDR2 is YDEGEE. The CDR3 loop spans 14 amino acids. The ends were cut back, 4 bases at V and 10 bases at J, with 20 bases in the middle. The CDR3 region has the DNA TGTGCCAGCAGCAGACGGTCCCAGCCCGATTTAGCTTTCTTT. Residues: CASSRRSQPDLAFF. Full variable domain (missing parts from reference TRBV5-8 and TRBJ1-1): EAGVTQSPTHLIKTRGQQATLRCSPISGHTSVYWYQQALGLGLQFLLWYDEGEERNRGNFPPRFSGRQFPNYSSELNVNALELEDSALYLCASSRRSQPDLAFFGQGTRLTVV.

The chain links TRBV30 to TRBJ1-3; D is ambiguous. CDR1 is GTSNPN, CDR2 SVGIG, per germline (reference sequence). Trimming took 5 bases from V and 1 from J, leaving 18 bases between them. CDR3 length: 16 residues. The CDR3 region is CAWEKGPATSGNTIYF. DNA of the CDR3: TGTGCCTGGGAAAAAGGGCCTGCCACTTCTGGAAACACCATATATTTT.

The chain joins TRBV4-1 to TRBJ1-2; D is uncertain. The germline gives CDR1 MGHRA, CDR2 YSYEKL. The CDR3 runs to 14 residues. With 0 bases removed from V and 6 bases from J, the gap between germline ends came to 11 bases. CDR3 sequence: CASSQEWGGDGYTF. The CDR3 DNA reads TGCGCCAGCAGCCAAGAATGGGGAGGCGATGGCTACACCTTC.

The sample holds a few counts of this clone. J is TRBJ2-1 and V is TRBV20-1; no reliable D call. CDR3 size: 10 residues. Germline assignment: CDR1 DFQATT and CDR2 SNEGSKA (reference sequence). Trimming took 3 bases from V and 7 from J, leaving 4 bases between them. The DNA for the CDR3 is TGCAGTGCTAGGTTAAATGAGCAGTTCTTC. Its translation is CSARLNEQFF.

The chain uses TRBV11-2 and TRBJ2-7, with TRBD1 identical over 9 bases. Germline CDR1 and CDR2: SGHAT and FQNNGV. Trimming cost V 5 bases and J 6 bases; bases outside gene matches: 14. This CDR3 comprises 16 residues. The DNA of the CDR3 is TGTGCCAGCAGCATAAGGCGTCAAACGGACAGGGGCGAGCAGTACTTC. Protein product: CASSIRRQTDRGEQYF.

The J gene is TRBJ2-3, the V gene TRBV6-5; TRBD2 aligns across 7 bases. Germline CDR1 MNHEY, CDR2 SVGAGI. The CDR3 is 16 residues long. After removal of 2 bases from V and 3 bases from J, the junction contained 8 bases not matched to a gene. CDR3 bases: TGTGCCAGCAGTTACCGGACTAGGGCTCAAACAGATACGCAGTATTTT. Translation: CASSYRTRAQTDTQYF.

DNA for the CDR3: TGTGCTAGTGGTGTGACAGGGGGCTATGCTGAAGCTTTCTTT. Translation gives CASGVTGGYAEAFF. The chain is built from TRBV12-5 and TRBJ1-1; 10 bases match TRBD1. This CDR3 spans 14 amino acids. The germline CDR1 and CDR2 sequences are LGHNT and FRNRAP. J gave up 6 bases and V 5 bases, and 6 bases lay outside the gene matches.

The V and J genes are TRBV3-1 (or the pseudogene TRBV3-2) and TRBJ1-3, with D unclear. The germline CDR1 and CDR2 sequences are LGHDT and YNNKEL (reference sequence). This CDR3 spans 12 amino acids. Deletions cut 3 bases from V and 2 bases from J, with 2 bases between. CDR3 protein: CASSHTGNTIYF. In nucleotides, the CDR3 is TGTGCCAGCAGCCACACTGGAAACACCATATATTTT.

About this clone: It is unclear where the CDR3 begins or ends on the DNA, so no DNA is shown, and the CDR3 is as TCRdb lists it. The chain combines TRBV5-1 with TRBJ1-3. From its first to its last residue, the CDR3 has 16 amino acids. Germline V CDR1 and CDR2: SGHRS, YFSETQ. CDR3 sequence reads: CASSTSGRDSGNTIYF.

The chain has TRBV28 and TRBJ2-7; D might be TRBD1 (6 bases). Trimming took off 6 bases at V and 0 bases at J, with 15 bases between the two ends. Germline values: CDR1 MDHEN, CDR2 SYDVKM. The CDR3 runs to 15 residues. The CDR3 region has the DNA TGTGCCAGCAGGCACGATGACAGGTCCTCCTACGAGCAGTACTTC. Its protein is CASRHDDRSSYEQYF.

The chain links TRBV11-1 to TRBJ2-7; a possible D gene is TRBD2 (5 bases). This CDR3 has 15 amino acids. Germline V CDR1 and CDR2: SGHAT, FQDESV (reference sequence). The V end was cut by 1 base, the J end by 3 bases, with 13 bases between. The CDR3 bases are TGTGCCAGCAGCTTAGATAGTCGGGGTTTCTACGAGCAGTACTTC. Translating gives CASSLDSRGFYEQYF.

CDR3 sequence: CASSFGDYRKFF. In nucleotides, the CDR3 is TGTGCCAGCAGCTTTGGAGATTATAGAAAGTTCTTC. The rearrangement joins TRBV5-4 to TRBJ2-1, with unresolved D. Looked up from germline, CDR1 is SGHNT and CDR2 is YYREEE (reference sequence). This CDR3 comprises 12 residues. Trimming cost V 2 bases and J 14 bases, with 14 bases left between them.

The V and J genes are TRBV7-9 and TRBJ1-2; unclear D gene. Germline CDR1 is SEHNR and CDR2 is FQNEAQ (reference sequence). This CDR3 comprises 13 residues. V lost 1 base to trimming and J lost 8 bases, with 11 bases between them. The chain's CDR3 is CASSLVRDEGYTF. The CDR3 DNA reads TGTGCCAGCAGCTTAGTGAGGGATGAGGGCTACACCTTC.

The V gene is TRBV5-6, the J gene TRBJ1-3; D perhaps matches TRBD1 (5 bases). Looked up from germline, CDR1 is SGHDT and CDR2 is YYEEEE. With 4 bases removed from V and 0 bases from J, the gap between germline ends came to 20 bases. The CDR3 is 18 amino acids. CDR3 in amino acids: CASSRYDSRANSGNTIYF. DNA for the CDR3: TGTGCCAGCAGCCGATACGACAGTAGGGCGAACTCTGGAAACACCATATATTTT. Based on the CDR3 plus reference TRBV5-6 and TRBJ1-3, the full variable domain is DAGVTQSPTHLIKTRGQQVTLRCSPKSGHDTVSWYQQALGQGPQFIFQYYEEEERQRGNFPDRFSGHQFPNYSSELNVNALLLGDSALYLCASSRYDSRANSGNTIYFGEGSWLTVV.

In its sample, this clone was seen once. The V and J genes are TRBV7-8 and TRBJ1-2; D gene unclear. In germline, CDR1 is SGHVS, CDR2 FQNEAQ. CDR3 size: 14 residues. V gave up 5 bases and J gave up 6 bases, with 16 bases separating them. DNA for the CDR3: TGTGCCAGCAGCCGTGGCAGGACCGGGGATGGCTACACCTTC. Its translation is CASSRGRTGDGYTF.

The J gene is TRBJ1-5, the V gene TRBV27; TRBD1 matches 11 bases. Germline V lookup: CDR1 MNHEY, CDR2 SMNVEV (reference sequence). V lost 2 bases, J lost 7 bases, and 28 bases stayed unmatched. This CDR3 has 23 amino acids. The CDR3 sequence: CASSLSRDRGEEARAAPVQPQHF. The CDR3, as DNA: TGTGCCAGCAGTTTAAGCCGGGACAGGGGGGAGGAGGCCCGGGCAGCCCCGGTGCAGCCCCAGCATTTT.

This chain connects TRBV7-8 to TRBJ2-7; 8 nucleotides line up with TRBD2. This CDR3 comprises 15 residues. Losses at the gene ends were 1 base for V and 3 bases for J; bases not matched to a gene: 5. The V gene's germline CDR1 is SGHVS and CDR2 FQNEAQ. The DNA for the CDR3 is TGTGCCAGCAGCTTAGAGGCTAGCGGGCTCTACGAGCAGTACTTC. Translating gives CASSLEASGLYEQYF.

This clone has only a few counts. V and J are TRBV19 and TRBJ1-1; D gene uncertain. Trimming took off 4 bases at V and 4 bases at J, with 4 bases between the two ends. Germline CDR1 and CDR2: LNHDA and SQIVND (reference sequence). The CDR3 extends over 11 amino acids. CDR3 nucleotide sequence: TGTGCCAGTAGTACTGGCACTGAAGCTTTCTTT. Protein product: CASSTGTEAFF.

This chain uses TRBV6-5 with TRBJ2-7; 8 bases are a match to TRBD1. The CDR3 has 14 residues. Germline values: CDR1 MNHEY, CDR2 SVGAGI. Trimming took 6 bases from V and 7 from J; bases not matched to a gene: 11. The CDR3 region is CASRSWTGQGEQYF. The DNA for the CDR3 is TGTGCCAGCAGATCTTGGACAGGGCAAGGAGAGCAGTACTTC.

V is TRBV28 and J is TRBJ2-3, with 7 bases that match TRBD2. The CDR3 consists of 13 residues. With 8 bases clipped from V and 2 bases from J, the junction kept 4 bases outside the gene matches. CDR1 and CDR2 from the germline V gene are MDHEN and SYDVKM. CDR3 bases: TGTGCCAGCGGGGGGGAACACACAGATACGCAGTATTTT. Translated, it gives CASGGEHTDTQYF.

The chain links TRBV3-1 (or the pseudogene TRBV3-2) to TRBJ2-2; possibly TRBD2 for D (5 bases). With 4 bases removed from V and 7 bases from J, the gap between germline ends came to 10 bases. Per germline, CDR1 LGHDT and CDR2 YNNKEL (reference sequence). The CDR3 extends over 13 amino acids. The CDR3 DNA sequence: TGTGCCAGCAGCCGCGGCGGGTTCGGGGAGCTGTTTTTT. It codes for CASSRGGFGELFF.

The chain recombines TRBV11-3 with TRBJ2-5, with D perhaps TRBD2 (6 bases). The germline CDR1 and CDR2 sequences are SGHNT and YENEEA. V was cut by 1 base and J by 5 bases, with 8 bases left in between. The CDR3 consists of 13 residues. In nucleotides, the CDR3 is TGTGCCAGCAGCTTAGGGCTAGCGGAGACCCAGTACTTC. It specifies CASSLGLAETQYF.

In DNA, the CDR3 is TGTGCCAGCAGTGAAGCGATGGGGACAGATACGCAGTATTTT. It is translated as CASSEAMGTDTQYF. V gene TRBV6-1 combines with J gene TRBJ2-3, with D unclear. Trimming stripped 0 bases from V and 3 bases from J, with 7 bases between. This CDR3 region has 14 residues. Germline CDR1 reads MNHNS; CDR2 reads SASEGT.

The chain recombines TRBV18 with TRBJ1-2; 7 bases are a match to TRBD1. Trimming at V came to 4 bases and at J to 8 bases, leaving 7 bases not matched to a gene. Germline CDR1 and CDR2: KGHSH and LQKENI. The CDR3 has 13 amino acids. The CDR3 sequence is CASSLRQGEGYTF. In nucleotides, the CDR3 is TGTGCCAGCTCACTTCGACAGGGAGAAGGCTACACCTTC.

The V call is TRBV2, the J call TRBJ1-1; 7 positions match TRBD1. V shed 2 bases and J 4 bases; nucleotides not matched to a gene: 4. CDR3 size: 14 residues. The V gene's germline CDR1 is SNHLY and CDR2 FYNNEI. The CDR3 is CASSENRGGTEAFF. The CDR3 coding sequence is TGTGCCAGCAGTGAAAACAGGGGAGGCACTGAAGCTTTCTTT.

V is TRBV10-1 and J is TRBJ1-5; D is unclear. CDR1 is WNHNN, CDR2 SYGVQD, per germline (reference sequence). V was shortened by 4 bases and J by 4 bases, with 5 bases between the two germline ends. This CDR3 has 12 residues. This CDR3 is CASSAPNQPQHF. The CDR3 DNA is TGCGCCAGCAGTGCCCCAAATCAGCCCCAGCATTTT.

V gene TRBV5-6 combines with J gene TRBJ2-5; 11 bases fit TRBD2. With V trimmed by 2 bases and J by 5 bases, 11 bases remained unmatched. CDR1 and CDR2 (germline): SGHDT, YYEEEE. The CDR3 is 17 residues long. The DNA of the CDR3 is TGTGCCAGCAGCTTCTGGGTGACTAGCGGGGCCGGGGAGACCCAGTACTTC. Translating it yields CASSFWVTSGAGETQYF.